These 9 T cell receptor beta chains originate from one sample sequenced in a study of blood T cell repertoires in COVID-19. TCRdb's copy holds only in-frame clones and misses some; the assay was immunoSEQ multiplex PCR. The sample lists 250,000 to 350,000 clones, approximately 90% occurring once. The sample taken for sequencing was PBMCs or T cells enriched from blood (not recorded which). The receptors were sampled from a woman between 55 and 75 years old in a cohort exposed to, infected with or recovered from COVID-19 (not recorded which).

The chain is built from TRBV5-1 and TRBJ1-1; TRBD1 might be the D (5 bases). Per germline, CDR1 SGHRS and CDR2 YFSETQ. Trimming stripped 4 bases from V and 0 bases from J, with 13 bases between. The CDR3 loop spans 15 amino acids. DNA of the CDR3: TGCGCCAGCAGCGAAACGACAGATATGAACACTGAAGCTTTCTTT. It yields the protein CASSETTDMNTEAFF. Based on the CDR3 plus reference TRBV5-1 and TRBJ1-1, the full variable domain is KAGVTQTPRYLIKTRGQQVTLSCSPISGHRSVSWYQQTPGQGLQFLFEYFSETQRNKGNFPGRFSGRQFSNSRSEMNVSTLELGDSALYLCASSETTDMNTEAFFGQGTRLTVV.

The chain uses TRBV11-2 and TRBJ2-7; D possibly corresponds to TRBD1 (6 bases). Germline values: CDR1 SGHAT, CDR2 FQNNGV. Trimming stripped 6 bases from V and 6 bases from J, with 15 bases between. The CDR3 length is 13 residues. The CDR3 DNA reads as TGTGCCAGCAGTTCTAACAGGGCGCTCGAGCAGTACTTC. Amino acid sequence: CASSSNRALEQYF.

This clone was seen just once. The chain carries TRBV3-1 (or the pseudogene TRBV3-2) and TRBJ2-4; the D is unclear. From germline, CDR1 is LGHDT and CDR2 YNNKEL (reference sequence). This CDR3 region has 12 residues. The germline V and J ends were trimmed by 3 bases and 7 bases, with 7 bases remaining between them. CDR3 protein: CASSHSENIQYF. CDR3 sequence (DNA): TGTGCCAGCAGCCATTCCGAGAACATTCAGTACTTC.

The count of this clone is one. The CDR3 DNA reads as TGTGCCAGCAGCTTCGTTGGGAGGGGCGAGCAGTTCTTC. Translated, it gives CASSFVGRGEQFF. J is TRBJ2-1 and V is TRBV7-3, with 7 nucleotides matching TRBD2. From germline, CDR1 is SGHTA and CDR2 FQGTGA. The CDR3 extends over 13 amino acids. Germline trimming cut 3 bases from V and 10 bases from J; bases unmatched to any gene: 6.

The CDR3 nucleotides read TGCGCCAGCAGTCTGCATCTTAGCGGGAGAGGTAGGTACGAGCAGTACTTC. Its translation is CASSLHLSGRGRYEQYF. The rearrangement joins TRBV10-2 to TRBJ2-7; 9 bases line up with TRBD2. The CDR3 is made up of 17 amino acids. The junction had 15 bases not matched to a gene; V was cut back by 5 bases and J by 4 bases. Germline V gene lookup returns CDR1 WSHSY and CDR2 SAAADI.

In its sample, this clone was seen once. The rearrangement links TRBV5-1 to TRBJ1-1; TRBD1 matches 8 bases. Germline values: CDR1 SGHRS, CDR2 YFSETQ. Trimming at V came to 4 bases and at J to 4 bases, leaving 6 bases not matched to a gene. The length of the CDR3 is 14 residues. CDR3 sequence reads: CASSAGQGGTEAFF. The CDR3 DNA follows: TGCGCCAGCAGCGCAGGACAGGGTGGCACTGAAGCTTTCTTT. The full variable domain, completed using reference TRBV5-1 and TRBJ1-1, is KAGVTQTPRYLIKTRGQQVTLSCSPISGHRSVSWYQQTPGQGLQFLFEYFSETQRNKGNFPGRFSGRQFSNSRSEMNVSTLELGDSALYLCASSAGQGGTEAFFGQGTRLTVV.

This rearrangement joins TRBV28 to TRBJ2-5; 12 bases map to TRBD2. CDR1 is MDHEN and CDR2 is SYDVKM in the germline V gene. This CDR3 is built from 15 residues. With 7 bases clipped from V and 5 bases from J, the junction kept 8 bases outside the gene matches. The CDR3: CASTPTSGSGETQYF. For the CDR3, the DNA is TGTGCCAGCACCCCGACTAGCGGGAGCGGGGAGACCCAGTACTTC.

The V call is TRBV28, the J call TRBJ1-1; 7 bases map to TRBD1. The CDR3 has 14 residues. Trimming cost V 5 bases and J 7 bases; bases outside gene matches: 10. Germline V lookup: CDR1 MDHEN, CDR2 SYDVKM. The CDR3 spells CASSRTGVSYEAFF. The CDR3 DNA reads TGTGCCAGCAGTCGGACAGGAGTAAGTTATGAAGCTTTCTTT.

The chain employs TRBV11-3 and TRBJ2-1; TRBD2 aligns across 12 bases. Germline trimming cut 5 bases from V and 9 bases from J; bases unmatched to any gene: 11. The germline V gene has CDR1 SGHNT and CDR2 YENEEA. This CDR3 spans 16 amino acids. The CDR3 here is CASSTGTSGPFGEQFF. CDR3 DNA: TGTGCCAGCAGCACAGGGACTAGCGGGCCGTTCGGTGAGCAGTTCTTC.